This is a list of T cell receptor beta chains from one sample in a study of CD8 T cells in ankylosing spondylitis. TCRdb independently ran MiXCR on the 5' RACE reads; one entry per CDR3 protein. The table has around 320,000 distinct CDR3 sequences, around 20% seen once; the top ten hold 3% to 4%. The sequenced sample consisted of blood, either unsorted or a sorted T cell fraction (not recorded which). Receptors originate from a female donor with ankylosing spondylitis or in good health (not recorded which). CDR3s leave out the opening cysteine and the closing phenylalanine or tryptophan. Size tells how often a clone was seen (once, few, many) or the class of an expanded clone, and some rows leave it out.

CDR3aa | j_gene | abundance | v_gene
SVGGTSGLQDTQY | TRBJ2-3 | few | TRBV29-1
SVRTGPYEQY | TRBJ2-7 | . | TRBV29-1
ATSEGQGSNEAF | TRBJ1-1 | . | TRBV24-1
SVEPQGAETQY | TRBJ2-5 | many | TRBV29-1
AISVGMNTEAF | TRBJ1-1 | . | TRBV10-3
ASSLVSAYEQY | TRBJ2-7 | . | TRBV5-1
SARVLLFLGNEQF | TRBJ2-1 | . | TRBV20-1
ASSLGQGGYYGYT | TRBJ1-2 | few | TRBV7-2
ASSYSPAETGSLRNTQY | TRBJ2-3 | few | TRBV6-2/TRBV6-3
SARSFKETQY | TRBJ2-5 | few | TRBV20-1
SARAGLENEQF | TRBJ2-1 | many | TRBV20-1
ASSFRTSGGHEQF | TRBJ2-1 | once | TRBV5-1
ASSQGVAARTDTQY | TRBJ2-3 | few | TRBV4-3
SARSPVGGSYNEQF | TRBJ2-1 | . | TRBV20-1
AASTGRETQY | TRBJ2-5 | few | TRBV10-3
ASSAWTDMNTEAF | TRBJ1-1 | . | TRBV19
ASRALAGAKNIQY | TRBJ2-4 | few | TRBV6-1
ASSRGGPFETQY | TRBJ2-5 | . | TRBV28